These T cell receptor beta chains were read from a single sample in a study of CD8+CD57+ T cells in acquired aplastic anemia. TCRdb re-derived calls from the reads in MiXCR, one entry per CDR3 protein. The table shows roughly 190,000 distinct CDR3 sequences, with 48% occurring only once. Sequencing was performed on sorted CD4+, CD8+, or CD8+CD57+ T cells (not recorded which) from PBMCs. All receptors come from a human donor with aplastic anemia. The CDR3 runs from the conserved cysteine through the conserved F or W. A D gene is named only where the DNA matches it firmly. Clone size, where shown, is once, few, many, or a class for clones that have expanded.

d_call: -
j_call: TRBJ1-2
v_call: TRBV14
clone_size: many
cdr3_aa: CASSQVDSYGYTF
cdr3_nt: TGTGCCAGCAGCCAAGTAGATTCCTATGGCTACACCTTC

d_call: TRBD1
j_call: TRBJ2-1
v_call: TRBV2
clone_size: once
cdr3_aa: CASSEGQGGNEQFF
cdr3_nt: TGTGCCAGCAGTGAAGGACAGGGCGGAAATGAGCAGTTCTTC

d_call: TRBD2
j_call: TRBJ2-2
v_call: TRBV10-3
clone_size: many
cdr3_aa: CAITGTSGRTNTGELFF
cdr3_nt: TGTGCCATCACCGGGACTAGCGGGAGAACGAACACCGGGGAGCTGTTTTTT

d_call: TRBD2
j_call: TRBJ2-1
v_call: TRBV25-1
clone_size: once
cdr3_aa: CASARISGRGVDEQFF
cdr3_nt: TGTGCCAGTGCTAGAATTAGCGGGAGGGGGGTAGATGAGCAGTTCTTC

d_call: TRBD2
j_call: TRBJ2-3
v_call: TRBV24-1
clone_size: few
cdr3_aa: CATSDAVFSGRAQYF
cdr3_nt: TGTGCCACCAGTGATGCGGTCTTTAGCGGGAGAGCGCAGTATTTT

d_call: -
j_call: TRBJ1-4
v_call: TRBV7-2
clone_size: -
cdr3_aa: CASSFPQGGSEKLFF
cdr3_nt: TGTGCCAGCAGCTTTCCACAGGGCGGGAGTGAAAAACTGTTTTTT

d_call: TRBD2
j_call: TRBJ2-1
v_call: TRBV2
clone_size: once
cdr3_aa: CASSRTSGIGEQSF
cdr3_nt: TGTGCCAGCAGTAGGACTAGCGGGATTGGTGAGCAGTCCTTC

d_call: TRBD1
j_call: TRBJ1-5
v_call: TRBV5-6
clone_size: -
cdr3_aa: CASSSLTGTGFDQPQHF
cdr3_nt: TGTGCCAGCAGCTCTCTAACCGGGACAGGGTTCGATCAGCCCCAGCATTTT

d_call: -
j_call: TRBJ2-3
v_call: TRBV5-1
clone_size: -
cdr3_aa: CASSLSDSRTDTQYF
cdr3_nt: TGCGCCAGCAGCTTGTCAGACAGTCGAACAGATACGCAGTATTTT

d_call: -
j_call: TRBJ2-1
v_call: TRBV5-1
clone_size: many
cdr3_aa: CASGLTGKLNEQFF
cdr3_nt: TGCGCCAGCGGTCTAACAGGGAAATTGAATGAGCAGTTCTTC

d_call: -
j_call: TRBJ2-1
v_call: TRBV10-3
clone_size: few
cdr3_aa: CASSEAWAFFGNEQFF
cdr3_nt: TGTGCCAGCAGTGAAGCGTGGGCTTTTTTCGGCAATGAGCAGTTCTTC

d_call: TRBD2
j_call: TRBJ2-7
v_call: TRBV5-6
clone_size: -
cdr3_aa: CTSSRLARSYEQYF
cdr3_nt: TGTACCAGCAGCAGACTAGCGCGCTCCTACGAGCAGTACTTC

d_call: -
j_call: TRBJ2-4
v_call: TRBV15
clone_size: -
cdr3_aa: CATSRVRGVRGAQNIQYF
cdr3_nt: TGTGCCACCAGCAGAGTACGAGGGGTTCGAGGGGCACAAAACATTCAGTACTTC

d_call: -
j_call: TRBJ2-7
v_call: TRBV29-1
clone_size: -
cdr3_aa: CSACIQPRQEQYF
cdr3_nt: TGCAGCGCCTGTATACAGCCCCGGCAAGAGCAGTACTTC

d_call: TRBD1
j_call: TRBJ1-5
v_call: TRBV11-1
clone_size: -
cdr3_aa: CASSRDRVGNSNQPQHF
cdr3_nt: TGTGCCAGCAGCCGGGACAGGGTGGGCAATAGCAATCAGCCCCAGCATTTT

d_call: -
j_call: TRBJ2-1
v_call: TRBV7-2
clone_size: -
cdr3_aa: CASRLQPHNEQFF
cdr3_nt: TGTGCCAGCAGACTTCAACCCCACAATGAGCAGTTCTTC

d_call: TRBD1
j_call: TRBJ1-1
v_call: TRBV7-8
clone_size: few
cdr3_aa: CASSLDRGNTEAFF
cdr3_nt: TGTGCCAGCAGCTTGGACAGGGGGAACACTGAAGCTTTCTTT

d_call: -
j_call: TRBJ1-2
v_call: TRBV30
clone_size: many
cdr3_aa: CAWSVDAYYGYTF
cdr3_nt: TGTGCCTGGAGTGTGGACGCCTACTATGGCTACACCTTC

d_call: -
j_call: TRBJ1-2
v_call: TRBV7-2
clone_size: many
cdr3_aa: CASSLGAGVNYGYTF
cdr3_nt: TGTGCCAGCAGCTTAGGGGCAGGGGTAAACTATGGCTACACCTTC

d_call: TRBD2
j_call: TRBJ2-7
v_call: TRBV5-1
clone_size: -
cdr3_aa: CASSPTSGTAEQYF
cdr3_nt: TGCGCCAGCAGCCCGACTAGCGGGACGGCCGAGCAGTACTTC

d_call: TRBD1
j_call: TRBJ1-1
v_call: TRBV6-1
clone_size: -
cdr3_aa: CACSRQGSTEAFF
cdr3_nt: TGTGCCTGCAGTAGACAGGGGAGCACTGAAGCTTTCTTT

d_call: -
j_call: TRBJ2-3
v_call: TRBV7-6
clone_size: few
cdr3_aa: CASSLDQDTQYF
cdr3_nt: TGTGCCAGCAGCTTAGATCAAGATACGCAGTATTTT

d_call: -
j_call: TRBJ2-5
v_call: TRBV5-1
clone_size: many
cdr3_aa: CASNSEQTQYF
cdr3_nt: TGCGCCAGCAATTCGGAACAGACCCAGTACTTC

d_call: -
j_call: TRBJ1-2
v_call: TRBV30
clone_size: many
cdr3_aa: CAWSVSADYGYTF
cdr3_nt: TGTGCCTGGAGTGTATCGGCAGACTATGGCTACACCTTC

d_call: TRBD2
j_call: TRBJ2-5
v_call: TRBV7-8
clone_size: once
cdr3_aa: CASSLSGRAYQETQYF
cdr3_nt: TGTGCCAGCAGCCTTAGCGGGAGGGCGTACCAAGAGACCCAGTACTTC

d_call: TRBD1
j_call: TRBJ2-7
v_call: TRBV2
clone_size: -
cdr3_aa: CASSWDRGNEQYF
cdr3_nt: TGTGCCAGCAGTTGGGACAGGGGGAACGAGCAGTACTTC

d_call: TRBD1
j_call: TRBJ1-5
v_call: TRBV5-1
clone_size: -
cdr3_aa: CASSLGQGESNQPQHF
cdr3_nt: TGCGCCAGCAGCCTAGGACAGGGCGAATCCAATCAGCCCCAGCATTTT

d_call: -
j_call: TRBJ2-7
v_call: TRBV24-1
clone_size: few
cdr3_aa: CATSDLQESRRYYEQYF
cdr3_nt: TGTGCCACCAGTGATTTGCAGGAAAGCAGGCGCTACTACGAGCAGTACTTC

d_call: -
j_call: TRBJ2-7
v_call: TRBV6-1
clone_size: -
cdr3_aa: CASSEGGAALEQYF
cdr3_nt: TGTGCCAGCAGTGAGGGGGGTGCAGCCCTCGAGCAGTACTTC

d_call: -
j_call: TRBJ2-6
v_call: TRBV7-8
clone_size: -
cdr3_aa: CASSPPGANVLTF
cdr3_nt: TGTGCCAGCAGCCCCCCCGGGGCCAACGTCCTGACTTTC

d_call: TRBD2
j_call: TRBJ2-3
v_call: TRBV7-8
clone_size: -
cdr3_aa: CASSFQTSGGADTQYF
cdr3_nt: TGTGCCAGCAGCTTCCAGACTAGCGGGGGGGCCGATACGCAGTATTTT

d_call: -
j_call: TRBJ2-1
v_call: TRBV9
clone_size: -
cdr3_aa: CASPDPGSYNEQFF
cdr3_nt: TGTGCCAGCCCGGACCCAGGCTCCTACAATGAGCAGTTCTTC

d_call: -
j_call: TRBJ2-1
v_call: TRBV19
clone_size: few
cdr3_aa: CASSIEGEQFF
cdr3_nt: TGTGCCAGTAGTATAGAGGGTGAGCAGTTCTTC

d_call: TRBD1
j_call: TRBJ2-1
v_call: TRBV7-9
clone_size: many
cdr3_aa: CASSSRTGGLNEQFF
cdr3_nt: TGTGCCAGCAGCTCGCGGACAGGGGGCCTCAATGAGCAGTTCTTC

d_call: TRBD2
j_call: TRBJ2-1
v_call: TRBV2
clone_size: -
cdr3_aa: CASMGGTSGIGNEQFF
cdr3_nt: TGTGCCAGCATGGGAGGGACTAGCGGGATAGGTAATGAGCAGTTCTTC

d_call: TRBD2
j_call: TRBJ2-1
v_call: TRBV7-9
clone_size: -
cdr3_aa: CASSLGAGLIGNEQFF
cdr3_nt: TGTGCCAGCAGCTTAGGGGCGGGACTAATTGGCAATGAGCAGTTCTTC

d_call: -
j_call: TRBJ1-1
v_call: TRBV29-1
clone_size: -
cdr3_aa: CSVEVHVKAFF
cdr3_nt: TGCAGCGTTGAGGTACACGTTAAAGCTTTCTTT

d_call: TRBD1
j_call: TRBJ1-2
v_call: TRBV7-6
clone_size: few
cdr3_aa: CASSLGTGNGYTF
cdr3_nt: TGTGCCAGCAGCTTAGGGACAGGGAACGGCTACACCTTC

d_call: -
j_call: TRBJ2-3
v_call: TRBV19
clone_size: many
cdr3_aa: CASKGMGDPTDTQYF
cdr3_nt: TGTGCCAGTAAGGGCATGGGGGACCCCACAGATACGCAGTATTTT

d_call: TRBD2
j_call: TRBJ2-1
v_call: TRBV7-8
clone_size: -
cdr3_aa: CASSWTSGYNEQFF
cdr3_nt: TGTGCCAGCAGCTGGACTAGCGGTTACAATGAGCAGTTCTTC

d_call: -
j_call: TRBJ1-1
v_call: TRBV19
clone_size: -
cdr3_aa: CAISLNSNTEAFF
cdr3_nt: TGTGCCATTAGTCTTAACTCGAACACTGAAGCTTTCTTT

d_call: TRBD2
j_call: TRBJ2-3
v_call: TRBV7-3
clone_size: many
cdr3_aa: CASSPAGNTDTQYF
cdr3_nt: TGTGCCAGCAGCCCAGCGGGGAACACAGATACGCAGTATTTT

d_call: -
j_call: TRBJ1-1
v_call: TRBV29-1
clone_size: -
cdr3_aa: CSAKVNTEAFF
cdr3_nt: TGCAGCGCTAAAGTGAACACTGAAGCTTTCTTT

d_call: TRBD1
j_call: TRBJ1-4
v_call: TRBV20-1
clone_size: -
cdr3_aa: CSSRSGTATNEKLFF
cdr3_nt: TGCAGTTCAAGGTCCGGGACAGCAACTAATGAAAAACTGTTTTTT

d_call: -
j_call: TRBJ1-2
v_call: TRBV6-1
clone_size: -
cdr3_aa: CASRGFDGVFNYGYTF
cdr3_nt: TGTGCCAGCAGGGGGTTTGACGGGGTGTTTAACTATGGCTACACCTTC

d_call: TRBD1
j_call: TRBJ2-7
v_call: TRBV10-2
clone_size: few
cdr3_aa: CASSNPGGSSYEQYF
cdr3_nt: TGCGCCAGCAGCAACCCAGGGGGAAGCTCCTACGAGCAGTACTTC

d_call: -
j_call: TRBJ1-4
v_call: TRBV12-3/TRBV12-4
clone_size: -
cdr3_aa: CASSTGTSGRPGKEKLFF
cdr3_nt: TGTGCCAGCAGTACCGGGACTAGCGGGAGGCCAGGGAAAGAAAAACTGTTTTTT

d_call: -
j_call: TRBJ2-7
v_call: TRBV20-1
clone_size: -
cdr3_aa: CSARVPSDEQYF
cdr3_nt: TGCAGTGCTAGAGTCCCTAGCGACGAGCAGTACTTC